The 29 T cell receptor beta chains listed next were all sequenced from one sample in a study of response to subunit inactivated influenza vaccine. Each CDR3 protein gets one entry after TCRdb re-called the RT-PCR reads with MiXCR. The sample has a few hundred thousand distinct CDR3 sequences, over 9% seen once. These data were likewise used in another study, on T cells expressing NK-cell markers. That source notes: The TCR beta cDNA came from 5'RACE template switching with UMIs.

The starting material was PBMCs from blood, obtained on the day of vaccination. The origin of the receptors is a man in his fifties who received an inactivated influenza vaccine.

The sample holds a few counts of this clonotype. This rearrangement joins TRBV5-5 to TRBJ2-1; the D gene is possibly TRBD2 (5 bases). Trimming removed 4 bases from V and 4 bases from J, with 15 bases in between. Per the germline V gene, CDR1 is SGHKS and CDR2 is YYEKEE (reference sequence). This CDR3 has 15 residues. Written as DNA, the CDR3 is TGTGCCAGCAGCGTCCTAAGGGAGATGTACAATGAGCAGTTCTTC. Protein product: CASSVLREMYNEQFF.

The CDR3 DNA reads as TGTGCCAGCAGTCCCCTGGGAAGGGGCACTGAAGCTTTCTTT. This translates into CASSPLGRGTEAFF. The gene calls are TRBV6-1 and TRBJ1-1; D might be TRBD1 (5 bases). The germline gives CDR1 MNHNS, CDR2 SASEGT. Trimming cost V 5 bases and J 4 bases, with 14 bases left between them. The CDR3 spans 14 residues.

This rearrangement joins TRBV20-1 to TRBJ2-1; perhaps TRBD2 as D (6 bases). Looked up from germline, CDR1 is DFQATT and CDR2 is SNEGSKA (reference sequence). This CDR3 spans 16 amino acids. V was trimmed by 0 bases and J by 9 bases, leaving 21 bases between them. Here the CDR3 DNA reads TGCAGTGCTAGAGATCGGCGGGAATGGGGCAAGAGTGAGCAGTTCTTC. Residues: CSARDRREWGKSEQFF.

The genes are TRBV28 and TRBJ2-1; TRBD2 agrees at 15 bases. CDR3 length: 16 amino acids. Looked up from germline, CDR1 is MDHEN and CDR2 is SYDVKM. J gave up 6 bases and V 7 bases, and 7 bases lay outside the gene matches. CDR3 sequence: CASTIGLAGGPNEQFF. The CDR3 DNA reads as TGTGCCAGCACCATAGGACTAGCGGGAGGGCCCAATGAGCAGTTCTTC.

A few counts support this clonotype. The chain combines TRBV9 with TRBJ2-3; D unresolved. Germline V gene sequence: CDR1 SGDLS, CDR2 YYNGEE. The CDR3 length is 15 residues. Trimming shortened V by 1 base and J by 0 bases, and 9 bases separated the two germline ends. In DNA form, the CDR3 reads TGTGCCAGCAGCGTAACTATTAGCAGCACAGATACGCAGTATTTT. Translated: CASSVTISSTDTQYF.

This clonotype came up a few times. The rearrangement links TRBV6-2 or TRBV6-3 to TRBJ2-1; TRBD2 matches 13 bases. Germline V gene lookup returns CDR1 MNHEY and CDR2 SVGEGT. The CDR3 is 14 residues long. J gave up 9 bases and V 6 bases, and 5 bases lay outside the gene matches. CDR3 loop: CASSILAGGTEQFF. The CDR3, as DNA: TGTGCCAGCAGCATACTAGCGGGAGGGACTGAGCAGTTCTTC.

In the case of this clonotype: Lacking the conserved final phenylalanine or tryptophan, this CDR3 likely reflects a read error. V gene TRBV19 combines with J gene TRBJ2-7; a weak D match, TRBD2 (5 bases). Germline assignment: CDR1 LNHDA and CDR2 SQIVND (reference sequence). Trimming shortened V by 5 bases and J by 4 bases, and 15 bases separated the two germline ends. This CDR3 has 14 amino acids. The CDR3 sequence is CASSPTTAGYEQYI. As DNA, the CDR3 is TGTGCCAGTAGTCCCACCACTGCGGGTTACGAGCAGTACATC.

CDR3 residues: CATSSPLLGTRGANVLTF. CDR3 nucleotides: TGTGCCACCAGCAGCCCCCTTCTTGGGACACGTGGGGCCAACGTCCTGACTTTC. The chain carries TRBV15 and TRBJ2-6; weak D call: TRBD1 (6 bases). The CDR3 spans 18 residues. CDR1 is LNHNV and CDR2 is YYDKDF in the germline V gene (reference sequence). V was cut by 3 bases and J by 3 bases, with 18 bases left in between.

CDR3 nucleotide sequence: TGTGCCAGCAGTTTTCCCCCTCGATTTCCGCAGTTCTTC. Protein sequence: CASSFPPRFPQFF. The chain couples TRBV12-3 or TRBV12-4 to TRBJ2-1; the D is unclear. This CDR3 contains 13 residues. V dropped 3 bases and J dropped 12 bases, with 15 bases sitting between them.

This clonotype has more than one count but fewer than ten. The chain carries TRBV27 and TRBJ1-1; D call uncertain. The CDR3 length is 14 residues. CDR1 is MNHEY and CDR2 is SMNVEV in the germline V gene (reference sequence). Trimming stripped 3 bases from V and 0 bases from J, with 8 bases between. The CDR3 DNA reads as TGTGCCAGCAGTTTCGGCAGCATGAACACTGAAGCTTTCTTT. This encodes CASSFGSMNTEAFF.

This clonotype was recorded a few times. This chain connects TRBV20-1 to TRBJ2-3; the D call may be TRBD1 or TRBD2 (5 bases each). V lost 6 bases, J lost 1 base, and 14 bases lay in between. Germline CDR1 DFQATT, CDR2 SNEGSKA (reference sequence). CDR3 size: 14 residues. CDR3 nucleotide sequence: TGCAGTGCCAAAGTTGGGGGACGCACAGATACGCAGTATTTT. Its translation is CSAKVGGRTDTQYF.

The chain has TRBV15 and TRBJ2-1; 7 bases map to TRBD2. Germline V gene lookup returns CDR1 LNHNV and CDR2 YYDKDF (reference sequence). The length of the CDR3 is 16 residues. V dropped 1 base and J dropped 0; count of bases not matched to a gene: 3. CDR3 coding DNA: TGTGCCACCAGCAGAGCCGGGGGGAGCTCCTACAATGAGCAGTTCTTC. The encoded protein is CATSRAGGSSYNEQFF.

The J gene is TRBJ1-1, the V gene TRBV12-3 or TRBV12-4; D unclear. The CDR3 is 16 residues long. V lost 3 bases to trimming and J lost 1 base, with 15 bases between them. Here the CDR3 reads CASSFPSRAGNTEAFF. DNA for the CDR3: TGTGCCAGCAGTTTCCCGTCGAGGGCGGGGAACACTGAAGCTTTCTTT.

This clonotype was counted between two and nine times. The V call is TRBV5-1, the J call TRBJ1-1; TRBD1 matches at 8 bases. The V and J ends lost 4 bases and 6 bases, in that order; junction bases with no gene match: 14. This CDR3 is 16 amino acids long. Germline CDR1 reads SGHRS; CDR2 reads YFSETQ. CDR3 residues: CASSEKRQGTVSEAFF. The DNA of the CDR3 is TGCGCCAGCAGCGAAAAGAGACAGGGGACGGTCTCTGAAGCTTTCTTT.

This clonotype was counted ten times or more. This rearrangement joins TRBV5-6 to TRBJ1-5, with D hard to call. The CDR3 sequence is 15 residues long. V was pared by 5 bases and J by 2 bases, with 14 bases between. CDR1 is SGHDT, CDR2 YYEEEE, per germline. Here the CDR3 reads CASSLGGFGNQPQHF. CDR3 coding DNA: TGTGCCAGCAGTTTAGGAGGTTTTGGCAATCAGCCCCAGCATTTT. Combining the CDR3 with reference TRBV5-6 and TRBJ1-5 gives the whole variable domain DAGVTQSPTHLIKTRGQQVTLRCSPKSGHDTVSWYQQALGQGPQFIFQYYEEEERQRGNFPDRFSGHQFPNYSSELNVNALLLGDSALYLCASSLGGFGNQPQHFGDGTRLSIL.

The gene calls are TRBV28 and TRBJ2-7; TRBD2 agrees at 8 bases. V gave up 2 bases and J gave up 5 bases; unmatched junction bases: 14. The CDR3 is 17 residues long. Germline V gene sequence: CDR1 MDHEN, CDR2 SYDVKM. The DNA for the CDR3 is TGTGCCAGCAGTTTAGCACTAGCGGCATATACAAGGAACGAGCAGTACTTC. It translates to CASSLALAAYTRNEQYF.

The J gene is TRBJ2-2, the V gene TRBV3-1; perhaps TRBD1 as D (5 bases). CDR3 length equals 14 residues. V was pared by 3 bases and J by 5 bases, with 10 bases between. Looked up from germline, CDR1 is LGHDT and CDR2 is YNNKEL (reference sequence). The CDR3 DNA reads TGTGCCAGCAGCCACGTAAGGGGAACCGGGGAGCTGTTTTTT. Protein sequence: CASSHVRGTGELFF.

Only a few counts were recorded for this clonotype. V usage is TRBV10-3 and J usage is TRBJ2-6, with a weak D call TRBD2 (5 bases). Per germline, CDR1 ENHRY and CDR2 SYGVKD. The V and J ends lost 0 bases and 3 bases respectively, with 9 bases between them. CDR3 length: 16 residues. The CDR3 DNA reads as TGTGCCATCAGTGAGTCGGACTGGGGTGGGGCCAACGTCCTGACTTTC. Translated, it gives CAISESDWGGANVLTF.

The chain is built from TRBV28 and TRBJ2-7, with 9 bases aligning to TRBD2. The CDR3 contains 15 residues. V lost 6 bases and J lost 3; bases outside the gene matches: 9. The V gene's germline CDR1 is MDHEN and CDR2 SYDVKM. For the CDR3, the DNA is TGTGCCAGCAGCGACTATAGCGGGGGCAGCTACGAGCAGTACTTC. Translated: CASSDYSGGSYEQYF.

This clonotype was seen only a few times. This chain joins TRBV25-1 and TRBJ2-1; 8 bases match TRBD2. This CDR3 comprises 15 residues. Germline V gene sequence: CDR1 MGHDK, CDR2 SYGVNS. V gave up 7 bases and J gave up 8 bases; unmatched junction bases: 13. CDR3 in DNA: TGTGCCAGCAAACGACACGGGGGGGGCGGCGATGAGCAGTTCTTC. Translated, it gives CASKRHGGGGDEQFF.

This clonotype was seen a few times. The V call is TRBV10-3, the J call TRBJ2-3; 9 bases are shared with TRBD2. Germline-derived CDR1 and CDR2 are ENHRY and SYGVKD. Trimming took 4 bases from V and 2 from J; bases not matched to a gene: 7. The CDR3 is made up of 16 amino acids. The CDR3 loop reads CAISGTSERVTDTQYF. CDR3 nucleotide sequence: TGTGCCATCAGTGGGACTAGCGAGAGAGTCACAGATACGCAGTATTTT.

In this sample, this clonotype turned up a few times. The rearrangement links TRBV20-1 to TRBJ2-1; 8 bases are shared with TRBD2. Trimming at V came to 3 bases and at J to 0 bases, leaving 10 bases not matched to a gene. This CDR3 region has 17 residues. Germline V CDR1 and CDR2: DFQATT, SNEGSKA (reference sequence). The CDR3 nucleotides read TGCAGTGCTAGTCTCCGAGCGGGAGAGCTCTCCTACAATGAGCAGTTCTTC. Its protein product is CSASLRAGELSYNEQFF.

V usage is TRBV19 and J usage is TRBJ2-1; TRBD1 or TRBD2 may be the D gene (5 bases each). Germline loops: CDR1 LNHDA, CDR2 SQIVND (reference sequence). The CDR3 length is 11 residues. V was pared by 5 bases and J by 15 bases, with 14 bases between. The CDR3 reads CASSAVGVRFF. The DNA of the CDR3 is TGTGCCAGTAGTGCCGTGGGGGTTCGGTTCTTC.

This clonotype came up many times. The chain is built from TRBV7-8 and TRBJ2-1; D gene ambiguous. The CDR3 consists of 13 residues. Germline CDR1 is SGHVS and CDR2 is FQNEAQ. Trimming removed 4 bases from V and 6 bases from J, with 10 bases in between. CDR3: CASSSSVSNEQFF. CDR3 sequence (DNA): TGTGCCAGCAGCTCAAGTGTCTCCAATGAGCAGTTCTTC.

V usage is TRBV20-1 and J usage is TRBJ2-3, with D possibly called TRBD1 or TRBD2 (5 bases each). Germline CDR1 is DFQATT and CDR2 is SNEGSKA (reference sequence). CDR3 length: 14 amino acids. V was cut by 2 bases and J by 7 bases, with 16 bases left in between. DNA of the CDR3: TGCAGTGCTAGACCGGGACGGGAACGATATACGCAGTATTTT. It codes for CSARPGRERYTQYF.

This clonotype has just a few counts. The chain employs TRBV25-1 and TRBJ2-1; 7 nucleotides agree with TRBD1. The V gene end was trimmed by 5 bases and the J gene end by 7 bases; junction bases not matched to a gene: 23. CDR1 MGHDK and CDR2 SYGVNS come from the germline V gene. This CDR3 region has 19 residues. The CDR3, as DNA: TGTGCCAGCAGTAGACGACCCCCAGACAGGGACATTTCCCCTAATGAGCAGTTCTTC. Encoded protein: CASSRRPPDRDISPNEQFF.

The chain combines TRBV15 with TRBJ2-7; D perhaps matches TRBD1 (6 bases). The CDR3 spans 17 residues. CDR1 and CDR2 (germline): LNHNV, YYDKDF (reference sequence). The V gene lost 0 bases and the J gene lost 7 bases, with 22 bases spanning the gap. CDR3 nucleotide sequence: TGTGCCACCAGCAGAGATCTTCCGGACAGTCTTCCCTGGGAGCAGTACTTC. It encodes CATSRDLPDSLPWEQYF. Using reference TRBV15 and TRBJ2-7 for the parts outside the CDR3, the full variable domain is DAMVIQNPRYQVTQFGKPVTLSCSQTLNHNVMYWYQQKSSQAPKLLFHYYDKDFNNEADTPDNFQSRRPNTSFCFLDIRSPGLGDTAMYLCATSRDLPDSLPWEQYFGPGTRLTVT.

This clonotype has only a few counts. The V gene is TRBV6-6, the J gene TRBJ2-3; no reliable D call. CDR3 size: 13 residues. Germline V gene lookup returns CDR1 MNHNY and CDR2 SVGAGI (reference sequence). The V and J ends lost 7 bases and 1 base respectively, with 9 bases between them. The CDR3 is CASTTVGTDTQYF. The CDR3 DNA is TGTGCCAGCACCACGGTCGGCACAGATACGCAGTATTTT.

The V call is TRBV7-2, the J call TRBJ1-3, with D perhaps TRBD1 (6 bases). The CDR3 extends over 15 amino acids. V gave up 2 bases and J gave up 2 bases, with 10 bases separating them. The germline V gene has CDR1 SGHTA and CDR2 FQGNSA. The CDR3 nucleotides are TGTGCCAGCAGCTTATCATCAGGGGCTGGAAACACCATATATTTT. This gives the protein CASSLSSGAGNTIYF.